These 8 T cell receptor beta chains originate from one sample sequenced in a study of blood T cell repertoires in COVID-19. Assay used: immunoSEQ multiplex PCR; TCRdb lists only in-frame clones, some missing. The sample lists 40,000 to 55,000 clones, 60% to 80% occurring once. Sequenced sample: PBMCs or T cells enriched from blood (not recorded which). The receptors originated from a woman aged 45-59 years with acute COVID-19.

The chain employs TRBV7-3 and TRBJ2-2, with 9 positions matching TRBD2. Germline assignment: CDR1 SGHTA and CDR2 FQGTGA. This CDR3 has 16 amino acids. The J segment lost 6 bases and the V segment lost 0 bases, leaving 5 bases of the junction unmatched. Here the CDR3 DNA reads TGTGCCAGCAGCTTAACGAGTAGCGGGGGTGCCGGGGAGCTGTTTTTT. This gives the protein CASSLTSSGGAGELFF.

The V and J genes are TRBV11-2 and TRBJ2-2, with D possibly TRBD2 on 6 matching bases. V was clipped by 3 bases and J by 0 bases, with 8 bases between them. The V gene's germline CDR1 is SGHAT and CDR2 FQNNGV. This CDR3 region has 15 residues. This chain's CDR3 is CASSFGGTNTGELFF. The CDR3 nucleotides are TGTGCCAGCAGCTTTGGAGGGACGAACACCGGGGAGCTGTTTTTT.

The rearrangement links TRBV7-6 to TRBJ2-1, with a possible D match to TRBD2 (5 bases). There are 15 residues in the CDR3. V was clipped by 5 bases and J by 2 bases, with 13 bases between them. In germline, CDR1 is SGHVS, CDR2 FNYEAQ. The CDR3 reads CASSVERVTYNEQFF. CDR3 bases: TGTGCCAGCAGCGTCGAGAGGGTAACCTACAATGAGCAGTTCTTC.

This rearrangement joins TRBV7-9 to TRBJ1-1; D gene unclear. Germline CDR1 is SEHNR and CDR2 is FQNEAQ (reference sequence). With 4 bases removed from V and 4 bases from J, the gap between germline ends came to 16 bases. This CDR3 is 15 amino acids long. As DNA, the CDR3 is TGTGCCAGCAGCTACTCCACGGCCTCGGGCACTGAAGCTTTCTTT. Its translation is CASSYSTASGTEAFF.

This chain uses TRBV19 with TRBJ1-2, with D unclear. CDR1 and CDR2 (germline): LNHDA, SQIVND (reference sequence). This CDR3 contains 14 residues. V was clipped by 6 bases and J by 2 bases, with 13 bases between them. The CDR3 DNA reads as TGTGCCAGTAGCTCTAACGTCCTGAACTATGGCTACACCTTC. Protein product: CASSSNVLNYGYTF.

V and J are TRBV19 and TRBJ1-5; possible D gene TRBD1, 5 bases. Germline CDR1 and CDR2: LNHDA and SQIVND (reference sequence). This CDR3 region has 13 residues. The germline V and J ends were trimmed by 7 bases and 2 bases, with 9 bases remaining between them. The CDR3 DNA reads TGTGCCAGTATGGGGCAGGGCAATCAGCCCCAGCATTTT. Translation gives CASMGQGNQPQHF.

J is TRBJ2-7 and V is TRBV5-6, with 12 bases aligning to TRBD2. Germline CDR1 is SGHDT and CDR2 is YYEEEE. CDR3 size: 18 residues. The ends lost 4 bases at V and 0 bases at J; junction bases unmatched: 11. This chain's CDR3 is CASSTWTSGEWGSYEQYF. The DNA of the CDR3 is TGTGCCAGCAGCACTTGGACTAGCGGGGAGTGGGGCTCCTACGAGCAGTACTTC.

CDR3 sequence (DNA): TGTGCCATCAGCGTGACAGGGGGCACCGGGGAGCTGTTTTTT. It encodes CAISVTGGTGELFF. The chain has TRBV10-3 and TRBJ2-2, with TRBD1 identical over 9 bases. Unmatched junction bases numbered 3, after V lost 6 bases and J lost 4 bases. The germline CDR1 and CDR2 sequences are ENHRY and SYGVKD. The CDR3 is 14 residues long.